The entry that follows covers one T cell receptor beta chain sequence. The sample is drawn from a study of blood T cell repertoires in COVID-19. At the level of the study: Whether acute or convalescent, the COVID-19 samples came from the United States, Italy and Spain.

In the authors' workflow: Amplified reference gene primers provided the basis for estimating nucleated cell counts. The assay was immunoSEQ multiplex PCR, and TCRdb's table has in-frame clones only and misses some. V, J and clone size are those of that table, while D and trimming were read from the DNA. The sample has approximately 170,000 clones; approximately 90% are singletons. Sequenced input: peripheral blood. The TCR comes from a man aged 18 to 35 with COVID-19, enrolled during active disease.

Here the CDR3 reads CASSRSRREQFF. The CDR3 nucleotides read TGTGCCAGCAGTAGAAGTAGGAGGGAGCAGTTCTTC. The rearrangement uses TRBV27 and TRBJ2-1, with a possible D match to TRBD2 (5 bases). The V and J ends lost 5 bases and 10 bases respectively, with 12 bases between them. The CDR3 is 12 residues long. The germline gives CDR1 MNHEY, CDR2 SMNVEV (reference sequence).